This TCR beta chain was observed in a study of CD8+ T cells in alopecia areata. The study, taken as a whole, reports: The study found higher clonality in lesional than normal scalp, especially in alopecia totalis/universalis.

Alopecia areata patients had lesional scalp punch biopsies and peripheral blood taken from them. To note about this clone: Its matching antigen is unknown.

RNA extraction and reverse transcription yielded cDNA as sequencing template. TCRdb keeps only in-frame clones here, not all; method: immunoSEQ multiplex PCR. The sample has some 11,000 clones, around three fifths seen once. Sequencing was performed on skin. The TCR comes from a human donor with alopecia areata.

CDR3 sequence: CASSPGPGETQYF. CDR3 DNA: TGTGCCAGCAGTCCCGGGCCTGGGGAGACCCAGTACTTC. The chain carries TRBV27 and TRBJ2-5; D remains unclear. The ends were cut back, 5 bases at V and 5 bases at J, with 12 bases in the middle. The germline V gene encodes CDR1 MNHEY and CDR2 SMNVEV (reference sequence). This CDR3 has 13 amino acids.